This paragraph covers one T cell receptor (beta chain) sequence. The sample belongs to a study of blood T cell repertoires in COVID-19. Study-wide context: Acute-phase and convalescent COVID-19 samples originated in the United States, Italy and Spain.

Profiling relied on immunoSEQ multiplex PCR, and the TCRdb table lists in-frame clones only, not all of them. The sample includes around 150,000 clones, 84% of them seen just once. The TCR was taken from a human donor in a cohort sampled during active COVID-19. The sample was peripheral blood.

CDR3 loop: CASSREGVFSYEQYF. The CDR3 nucleotides read TGCGCCAGCAGCAGAGAGGGAGTTTTCTCCTACGAGCAGTACTTC. The rearrangement uses TRBV5-1 and TRBJ2-7; a possible D gene is TRBD2 (5 bases). Germline loops: CDR1 SGHRS, CDR2 YFSETQ. V was shortened by 4 bases and J by 0 bases, with 14 bases between the two germline ends. The CDR3 is 15 amino acids. Full variable domain (rest looked up from reference TRBV5-1 and TRBJ2-7): KAGVTQTPRYLIKTRGQQVTLSCSPISGHRSVSWYQQTPGQGLQFLFEYFSETQRNKGNFPGRFSGRQFSNSRSEMNVSTLELGDSALYLCASSREGVFSYEQYFGPGTRLTVT.